This T cell receptor (beta chain) came from a study of cytomegalovirus exposure and HLA in healthy donors. The PCR contained 60 Vbeta and 13 Jbeta primers. The repertoire was sequenced with immunoSEQ multiplex PCR; TCRdb's copy has only in-frame clones and lacks some. Of about 170,000 clones listed, approximately 76% were seen once; the top ten hold roughly 2%. Germline CDR1 SGHRS, CDR2 YFSETQ. The J segment lost 2 bases and the V segment lost 0 bases, leaving 2 bases of the junction unmatched. The CDR3 totals 14 residues. The source material was PBMCs. The chain carries TRBV5-1 and TRBJ2-7; 7 nucleotides match TRBD2. The TCR was taken from a female donor in good health and CMV-seronegative. The CDR3 bases are TGCGCCAGCAGCTTGGGTGGGACTACCTACGAGCAGTACTTC. Its protein is CASSLGGTTYEQYF.